Following are 30 T cell receptor beta chains from one sample sequenced in a study of response to subunit inactivated influenza vaccine. From the RT-PCR reads, TCRdb called clonotypes with MiXCR, one entry per CDR3 protein. Found here are approximately 500,000 distinct CDR3 sequences, 10% to 15% of them singletons; the top ten hold roughly 14%. The specimen was PBMCs from blood, collected about 40 days after vaccination. The receptor set was obtained from a man in his forties or fifties who received an inactivated influenza vaccine.

The sample holds a few counts of this clonotype. V gene TRBV4-1 combines with J gene TRBJ2-3, with D perhaps being TRBD1 or TRBD2 (5 bases each). The CDR3 spans 16 residues. V was trimmed by 1 base and J by 0 bases, leaving 11 bases between them. From germline, CDR1 is MGHRA and CDR2 YSYEKL. CDR3 DNA sequence: TGCGCCAGCAGCCAAGGGGGGACGCAGAGCACAGATACGCAGTATTTT. It specifies CASSQGGTQSTDTQYF.

The V and J genes are TRBV6-5 and TRBJ2-3; TRBD2 might be the D (6 bases). V was shortened by 1 base and J by 0 bases, with 8 bases between the two germline ends. This CDR3 has 15 residues. Per germline, CDR1 MNHEY and CDR2 SVGAGI. CDR3 residues: CASSYYGTSTDTQYF. CDR3 DNA sequence: TGTGCCAGCAGTTACTACGGGACTAGCACAGATACGCAGTATTTT.

This chain connects TRBV7-9 to TRBJ2-4, with D perhaps matching TRBD1 or TRBD2 (6 bases each). Per the germline V gene, CDR1 is SEHNR and CDR2 is FQNEAQ (reference sequence). The ends were cut back, 0 bases at V and 7 bases at J, with 10 bases in the middle. This CDR3 spans 14 amino acids. This CDR3 reads CASSLAGGWNIQYF. CDR3 DNA: TGTGCCAGCAGCTTAGCCGGGGGCTGGAACATTCAGTACTTC.

This clonotype was seen more than once but under ten times. The genes are TRBV3-1 and TRBJ1-1; maybe TRBD1 (6 bases). The CDR3 length is 14 residues. Germline CDR1 and CDR2: LGHDT and YNNKEL (reference sequence). V gave up 5 bases and J gave up 11 bases, with 21 bases separating them. Written as DNA, the CDR3 is TGTGCCAGCAGCATTTCCCAGGGGCGGACTCCGGCTTTCTTT. It translates to CASSISQGRTPAFF.

Only a few counts were recorded for this clonotype. The chain has TRBV6-5 and TRBJ2-1; D remains ambiguous. CDR3 length: 14 amino acids. The germline V gene encodes CDR1 MNHEY and CDR2 SVGAGI. The V gene lost 2 bases and the J gene lost 4 bases, with 9 bases spanning the gap. This chain's CDR3 is CASSYQALYNEQFF. CDR3 sequence (DNA): TGTGCCAGCAGTTACCAGGCCCTATACAATGAGCAGTTCTTC.

This clonotype was detected many times. V usage is TRBV5-1 and J usage is TRBJ1-4; D not certain. Looked up from germline, CDR1 is SGHRS and CDR2 is YFSETQ. The CDR3 extends over 13 amino acids. The germline V and J ends were trimmed by 5 bases and 0 bases, with 5 bases remaining between them. The CDR3 sequence: CASRPTTNEKLFF. The CDR3 nucleotides read TGCGCCAGCAGGCCGACAACTAATGAAAAACTGTTTTTT.

This clonotype showed up many times. CDR3 loop: CASSLGGYEQYF. CDR3 bases: TGTGCCAGCAGCTTAGGGGGTTACGAGCAGTACTTC. This sequence joins TRBV5-6 and TRBJ2-7, with D possibly TRBD1 on 6 matching bases. CDR1 and CDR2 (germline): SGHDT, YYEEEE. Between the trimmed V and J ends, which lost 2 bases and 4 bases, there was a span of 7 bases. The CDR3 length is 12 residues.

This clonotype was detected many times. CDR3 sequence: CASSLAEGTSSYEQYF. CDR3 coding DNA: TGTGCCAGCAGCTTAGCGGAGGGAACCAGCTCCTACGAGCAGTACTTC. V usage is TRBV7-2 and J usage is TRBJ2-7; possible D gene TRBD2, 6 bases. The germline CDR1 and CDR2 sequences are SGHTA and FQGNSA. The V and J ends lost 0 bases and 0 bases respectively, with 12 bases between them. There are 16 residues in the CDR3.

This clonotype was picked up one time. The V call is TRBV12-2, the J call TRBJ2-1; TRBD2 is the table's D call, not checked against the DNA. TRBV12-2 is marked as a pseudogene. CDR3 length equals 18 residues. In DNA, the CDR3 is TGTGCAAGTCGCTTACCCCGACTAGCGGGAGACTCCTACAATGAGCAGTCCTTC. Translation gives CASRLPRLAGDSYNEQSF.

V is TRBV7-9 and J is TRBJ1-2; no definite D call. V was cut by 1 base and J by 4 bases, with 13 bases left in between. Germline V lookup: CDR1 SEHNR, CDR2 FQNEAQ (reference sequence). CDR3 length: 15 residues. In DNA, the CDR3 is TGTGCCAGCAGCTTAGTGGGTGGTCCCGGCTATGGCTACACCTTC. Translated, it gives CASSLVGGPGYGYTF.

This clonotype was seen a handful of times. The chain has TRBV3-1 and TRBJ2-5; 9 bases agree with TRBD2. The CDR3 is 18 amino acids. V lost 0 bases, J lost 4 bases, and 12 bases stayed unmatched. Looked up from germline, CDR1 is LGHDT and CDR2 is YNNKEL (reference sequence). The CDR3, as DNA: TGTGCCAGCAGCCAAGATTTACTAGCGGGTTCAACGAGAGAGACCCAGTACTTC. Translating gives CASSQDLLAGSTRETQYF.

This clonotype was found a few times. V and J are TRBV6-1 and TRBJ2-1; 8 nucleotides line up with TRBD2. J gave up 2 bases and V 6 bases, and 6 bases lay outside the gene matches. Germline CDR1 is MNHNS and CDR2 is SASEGT. CDR3 length: 15 residues. The CDR3, as DNA: TGTGCCAGCAGCCCACAAGCGGGAGCCTACAATGAGCAGTTCTTC. It translates to CASSPQAGAYNEQFF.

The chain joins TRBV29-1 to TRBJ2-7; 8 bases agree with TRBD2. This CDR3 contains 15 residues. CDR1 is SQVTM, CDR2 ANQGSEA, per germline. J was trimmed by 4 bases and V by 3 bases; bases with no gene match: 11. The CDR3 nucleotides are TGCAGCGTTGAGCGGGAGGAGTTTAGGGGGTACGAGCAGTACTTC. It encodes CSVEREEFRGYEQYF.

This clonotype was observed a few times. The chain combines TRBV5-5 with TRBJ2-7; perhaps TRBD1 as D (6 bases). Trimming left V 0 bases short and J 3 bases short, with 13 bases between. CDR3 length: 15 residues. Germline V gene data show CDR1 as SGHKS and CDR2 as YYEKEE (reference sequence). The CDR3 DNA reads TGTGCCAGCAGCTTGGTAGACAGGAACTACTACGAGCAGTACTTC. It yields the protein CASSLVDRNYYEQYF.

A few counts support this clonotype. The chain has TRBV30 and TRBJ2-4; tentatively, D is TRBD1 or TRBD2 (5 bases each). V lost 4 bases, J lost 0 bases, and 7 bases lay in between. This CDR3 is 13 amino acids long. Per germline, CDR1 GTSNPN and CDR2 SVGIG (reference sequence). The CDR3, as DNA: TGTGCCTGGACGGGGACAGCCAAAAACATTCAGTACTTC. Translated: CAWTGTAKNIQYF.

J is TRBJ2-7 and V is TRBV6-2 or TRBV6-3, with D hard to call. V was pared by 0 bases and J by 6 bases, with 9 bases between. The CDR3 extends over 13 amino acids. Germline V lookup: CDR1 MNHEY, CDR2 SVGEGT. The CDR3 loop is CASSYSNLSEQYF. The CDR3 nucleotides are TGTGCCAGCAGTTACTCGAATCTGAGCGAGCAGTACTTC.

V is TRBV7-9 and J is TRBJ2-3, with 8 bases identical to TRBD2. The CDR3 sequence is 16 residues long. J lost 0 bases, V lost 5 bases, and 7 bases had no gene match. CDR1 and CDR2 from the germline V gene are SEHNR and FQNEAQ (reference sequence). The CDR3 reads CASSKLLAASTDTQYF. The CDR3 nucleotides are TGTGCCAGCAGCAAGCTACTAGCGGCTAGCACAGATACGCAGTATTTT. Full variable domain (remainder filled in from reference TRBV7-9 and TRBJ2-3): DTGVSQNPRHKITKRGQNVTFRCDPISEHNRLYWYRQTLGQGPEFLTYFQNEAQLEKSRLLSDRFSAERPKGSFSTLEIQRTEQGDSAMYLCASSKLLAASTDTQYFGPGTRLTVL.

This chain links TRBV29-1 with TRBJ1-1, with a tentative D call TRBD1 (5 bases). From germline, CDR1 is SQVTM and CDR2 ANQGSEA. This CDR3 has 14 amino acids. Trimming took 2 bases from V and 1 from J, leaving 11 bases between them. CDR3 region: CSVENPTENTEAFF. DNA of the CDR3: TGCAGCGTTGAAAACCCGACAGAGAACACTGAAGCTTTCTTT.

The chain has TRBV20-1 and TRBJ2-6, with TRBD2 as a possible D gene (5 bases). The CDR3 sequence is 15 residues long. The germline V and J ends were trimmed by 5 bases and 0 bases, with 11 bases remaining between them. The germline V gene encodes CDR1 DFQATT and CDR2 SNEGSKA (reference sequence). Written as DNA, the CDR3 is TGCAGTGCTCCGAGGAGGTTCTCTGGGGCCAACGTCCTGACTTTC. It yields the protein CSAPRRFSGANVLTF.

In this sample, this clonotype turned up a few times. V and J are TRBV5-5 and TRBJ1-4; D might be TRBD1 (5 bases). The V and J ends lost 6 bases and 8 bases respectively, with 17 bases between them. This CDR3 region has 14 residues. CDR1 SGHKS and CDR2 YYEKEE come from the germline V gene (reference sequence). The CDR3 spells CASTKTGGEEKLFF. The CDR3 bases are TGTGCCAGCACAAAGACGGGGGGGGAAGAAAAACTGTTTTTT.

This clonotype turned up a few times. The chain recombines TRBV29-1 with TRBJ2-5, with unresolved D. The V end was cut by 4 bases, the J end by 4 bases, with 10 bases between. Germline V gene lookup returns CDR1 SQVTM and CDR2 ANQGSEA. This CDR3 comprises 12 residues. The CDR3 sequence is CSVARIGETQYF. The CDR3 bases are TGCAGCGTTGCTAGGATAGGAGAGACCCAGTACTTC.

J is TRBJ2-7 and V is TRBV29-1, with 9 bases lining up with TRBD2. CDR3 length: 12 residues. The V gene's germline CDR1 is SQVTM and CDR2 ANQGSEA. V trimming: 7 bases; J trimming: 12 bases; junction bases outside the gene matches: 13. The CDR3 sequence: CSASETSGRPYF. CDR3 sequence (DNA): TGCAGCGCCTCCGAGACTAGCGGCCGCCCGTACTTC.

This clonotype came up a few times. A much larger clone lies one base from this, so it may be a read error. The rearrangement uses TRBV3-1 and TRBJ1-1; maybe TRBD1 (5 bases). The CDR3 runs to 13 residues. In germline, CDR1 is LGHDT, CDR2 YNNKEL (reference sequence). Trimming pared 1 base from V and 5 bases from J, leaving 8 bases between. The CDR3 loop is CASSQGQKTEAFF. The CDR3 nucleotides read TGTGCCAGCAGCCAAGGACAGAAGACTGAAGCTTTCTTT.

The CDR3 protein is CASSQTGVVNQPQHF. In DNA, the CDR3 is TGTGCCAGCAGCCAAACAGGGGTAGTGAATCAGCCCCAGCATTTT. The genes are TRBV25-1 and TRBJ1-5; 7 bases map to TRBD1. V lost 6 bases, J lost 4 bases, and 9 bases stayed unmatched. Per the germline V gene, CDR1 is MGHDK and CDR2 is SYGVNS. The CDR3 totals 15 residues. Drawing the rest from reference TRBV25-1 and TRBJ1-5, the complete variable domain is EADIYQTPRYLVIGTGKKITLECSQTMGHDKMYWYQQDPGMELHLIHYSYGVNSTEKGDLSSESTVSRIRTEHFPLTLESARPSHTSQYLCASSQTGVVNQPQHFGDGTRLSIL.

The table lists this clonotype with a few counts. The V and J genes are TRBV7-2 and TRBJ2-3; the match to TRBD1 covers 8 bases. Germline-derived CDR1 and CDR2 are SGHTA and FQGNSA. The CDR3 loop spans 15 amino acids. The junction had 8 bases not matched to a gene; V was cut back by 1 base and J by 8 bases. CDR3 region: CASSLVQGVVSTQYF. The CDR3 bases are TGTGCCAGCAGCTTAGTACAGGGGGTAGTTAGTACGCAGTATTTT.

This clonotype was seen ten or more times. The V and J genes are TRBV28 and TRBJ2-1; D is undetermined. Germline CDR1 MDHEN, CDR2 SYDVKM. Trimming cost V 6 bases and J 4 bases, with 16 bases left between them. The CDR3 contains 15 residues. The CDR3 protein is CASSPDSSPYNEQFF. For the CDR3, the DNA is TGTGCCAGCAGCCCAGACTCCAGCCCTTACAATGAGCAGTTCTTC.

This clonotype was seen more than once but under ten times. This rearrangement joins TRBV9 to TRBJ2-2, with D tentatively TRBD1 (6 bases). Per germline, CDR1 SGDLS and CDR2 YYNGEE. The CDR3 is 12 residues long. V was pared by 3 bases and J by 7 bases, with 7 bases between. The CDR3 DNA follows: TGTGCCAGCAGCGAGGACAGCGGGGAGCTGTTTTTT. This gives the protein CASSEDSGELFF. The variable domain in full, completed from reference TRBV9 and TRBJ2-2, reads DSGVTQTPKHLITATGQRVTLRCSPRSGDLSVYWYQQSLDQGLQFLIQYYNGEERAKGNILERFSAQQFPDLHSELNLSSLELGDSALYFCASSEDSGELFFGEGSRLTVL.

V and J are TRBV6-1 and TRBJ2-1, with TRBD1 matching over 9 bases. V shed 5 bases, J shed 6 bases, and the junction held 17 bases outside the gene matches. The length of the CDR3 is 18 residues. CDR1 and CDR2 from the germline V gene are MNHNS and SASEGT. DNA for the CDR3: TGTGCCAGCAGTCCCTCCGTCGACCGGGACAGGGACGGCAATGAGCAGTTCTTC. Protein product: CASSPSVDRDRDGNEQFF.

The table lists this clonotype with a count of one. V usage is TRBV2 and J usage is TRBJ2-1; 14 positions agree with TRBD2. V was clipped by 11 bases and J by 9 bases; unmatched bases: 21. Germline V gene lookup returns CDR1 SNHLY and CDR2 FYNNEI. This CDR3 has 18 amino acids. CDR3 DNA: TGTGCCTTCTGTTTGATTGTCAGGGGACTAGCGGGAGCCGGTGAGCAGTTCTTC. Encoded protein: CAFCLIVRGLAGAGEQFF.

This clonotype appeared a few times. V usage is TRBV10-2 and J usage is TRBJ2-3, with 8 nucleotides matching TRBD2. Germline CDR1 and CDR2: WSHSY and SAAADI. The CDR3 is made up of 16 amino acids. Trimming took 2 bases from V and 2 from J; bases not matched to a gene: 6. The DNA of the CDR3 is TGCGCCAGCAGTGAGAGTGCTAGCGGGTACACAGATACGCAGTATTTT. Protein: CASSESASGYTDTQYF.